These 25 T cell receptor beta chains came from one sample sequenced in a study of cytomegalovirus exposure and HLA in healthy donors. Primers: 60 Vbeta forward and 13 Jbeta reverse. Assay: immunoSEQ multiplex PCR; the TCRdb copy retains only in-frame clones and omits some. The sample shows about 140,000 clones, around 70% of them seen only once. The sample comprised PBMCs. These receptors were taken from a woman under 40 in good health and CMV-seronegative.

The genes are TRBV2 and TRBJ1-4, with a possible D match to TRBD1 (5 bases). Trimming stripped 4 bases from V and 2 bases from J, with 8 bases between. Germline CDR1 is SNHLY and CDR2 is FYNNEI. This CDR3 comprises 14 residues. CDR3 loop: CASSGTPTNEKLFF. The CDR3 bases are TGTGCCAGCAGTGGGACACCGACTAATGAAAAACTGTTTTTT.

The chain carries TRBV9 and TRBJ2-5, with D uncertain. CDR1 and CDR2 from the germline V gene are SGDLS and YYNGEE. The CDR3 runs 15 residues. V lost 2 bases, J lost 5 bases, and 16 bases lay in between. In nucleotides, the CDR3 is TGTGCCAGCAGCGTTACTGTGGGCCTCGGTGAGACCCAGTACTTC. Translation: CASSVTVGLGETQYF.

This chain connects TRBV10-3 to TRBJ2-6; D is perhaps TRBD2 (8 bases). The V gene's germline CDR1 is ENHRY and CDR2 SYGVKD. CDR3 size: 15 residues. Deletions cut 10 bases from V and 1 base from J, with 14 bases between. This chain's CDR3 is CANREGASGANVLTF. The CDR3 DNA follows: TGTGCCAACCGGGAGGGGGCTTCTGGGGCCAACGTCCTGACTTTC.

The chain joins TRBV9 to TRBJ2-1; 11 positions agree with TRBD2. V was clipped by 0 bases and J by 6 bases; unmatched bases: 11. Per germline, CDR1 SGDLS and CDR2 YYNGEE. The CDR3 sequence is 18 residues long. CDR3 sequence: CASSVVSTSGALGNEQFF. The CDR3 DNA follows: TGTGCCAGCAGCGTAGTCTCGACTAGCGGGGCCCTGGGCAATGAGCAGTTCTTC.

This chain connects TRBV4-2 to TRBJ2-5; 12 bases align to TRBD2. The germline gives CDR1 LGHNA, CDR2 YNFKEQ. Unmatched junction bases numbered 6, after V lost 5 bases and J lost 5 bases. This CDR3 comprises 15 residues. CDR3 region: CASSYGTSGRETQYF. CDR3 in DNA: TGTGCCAGCAGCTACGGGACTAGCGGGCGGGAGACCCAGTACTTC.

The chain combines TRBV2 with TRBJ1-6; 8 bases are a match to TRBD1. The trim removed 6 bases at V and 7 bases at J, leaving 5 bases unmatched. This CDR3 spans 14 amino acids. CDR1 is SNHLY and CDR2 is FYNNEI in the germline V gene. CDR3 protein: CASRTDRDNSPLHF. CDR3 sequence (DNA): TGTGCCAGCAGGACGGACAGGGACAATTCACCCCTCCACTTT. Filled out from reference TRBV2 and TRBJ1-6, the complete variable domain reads EPEVTQTPSHQVTQMGQEVILRCVPISNHLYFYWYRQILGQKVEFLVSFYNNEISEKSEIFDDQFSVERPDGSNFTLKIRSTKLEDSAMYFCASRTDRDNSPLHFGNGTRLTVT.

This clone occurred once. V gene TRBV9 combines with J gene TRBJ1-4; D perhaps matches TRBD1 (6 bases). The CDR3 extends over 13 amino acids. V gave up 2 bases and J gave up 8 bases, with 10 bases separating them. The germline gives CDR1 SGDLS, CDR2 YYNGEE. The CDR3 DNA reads TGTGCCAGCAGCGTCGAGGGGGAGGAAAAACTGTTTTTT. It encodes CASSVEGEEKLFF.

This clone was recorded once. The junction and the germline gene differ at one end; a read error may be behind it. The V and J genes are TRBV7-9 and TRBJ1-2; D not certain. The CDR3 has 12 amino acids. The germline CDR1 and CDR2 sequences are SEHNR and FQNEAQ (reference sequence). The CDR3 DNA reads TGTTCCAGCAGCTCAACGGTCTGGGGCTACACCTTC. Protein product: CSSSSTVWGYTF.

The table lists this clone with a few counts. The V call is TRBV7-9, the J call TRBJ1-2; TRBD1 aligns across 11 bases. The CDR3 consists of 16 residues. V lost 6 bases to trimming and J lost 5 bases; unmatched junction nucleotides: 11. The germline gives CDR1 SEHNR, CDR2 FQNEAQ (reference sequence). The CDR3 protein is CASSHPTGTGGYGYTF. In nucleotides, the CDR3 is TGTGCCAGCAGTCATCCAACCGGGACAGGGGGTTATGGCTACACCTTC.

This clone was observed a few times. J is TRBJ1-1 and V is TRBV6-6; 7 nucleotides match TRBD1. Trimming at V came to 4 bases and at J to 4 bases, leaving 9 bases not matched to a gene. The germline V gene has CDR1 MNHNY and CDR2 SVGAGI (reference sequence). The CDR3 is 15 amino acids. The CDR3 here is CASSSRGQGGTEAFF. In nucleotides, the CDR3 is TGTGCCAGCAGTTCGAGGGGCCAGGGGGGCACTGAAGCTTTCTTT.

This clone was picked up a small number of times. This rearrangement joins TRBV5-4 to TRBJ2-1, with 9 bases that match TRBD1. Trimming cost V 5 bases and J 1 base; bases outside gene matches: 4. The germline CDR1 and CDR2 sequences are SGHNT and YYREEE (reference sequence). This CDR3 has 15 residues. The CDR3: CASRLDRGSYNEQFF. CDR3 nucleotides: TGTGCCAGCAGACTCGACAGGGGGTCCTACAATGAGCAGTTCTTC.

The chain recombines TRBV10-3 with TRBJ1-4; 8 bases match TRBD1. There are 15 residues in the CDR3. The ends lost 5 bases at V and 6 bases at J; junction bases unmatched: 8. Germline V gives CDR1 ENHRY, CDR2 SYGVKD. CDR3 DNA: TGTGCCATCAGTCAAGGACAGGGTCATCATGAAAAACTGTTTTTT. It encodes CAISQGQGHHEKLFF.

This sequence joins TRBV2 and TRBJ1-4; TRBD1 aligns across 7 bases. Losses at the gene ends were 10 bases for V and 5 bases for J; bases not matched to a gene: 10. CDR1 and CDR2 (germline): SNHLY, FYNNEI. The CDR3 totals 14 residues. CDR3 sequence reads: CATAVGTENEKLFF. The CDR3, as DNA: TGTGCCACAGCGGTAGGGACAGAGAATGAAAAACTGTTTTTT.

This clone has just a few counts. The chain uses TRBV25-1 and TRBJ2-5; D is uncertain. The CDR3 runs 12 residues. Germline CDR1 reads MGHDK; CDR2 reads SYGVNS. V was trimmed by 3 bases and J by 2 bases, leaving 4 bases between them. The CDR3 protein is CASSDYQETQYF. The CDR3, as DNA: TGTGCCAGCAGTGATTATCAAGAGACCCAGTACTTC.

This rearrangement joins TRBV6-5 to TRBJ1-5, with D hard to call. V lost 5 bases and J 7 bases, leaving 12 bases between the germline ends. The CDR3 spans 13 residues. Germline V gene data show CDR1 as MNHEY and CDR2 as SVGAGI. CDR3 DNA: TGTGCCAGCAGTGAATTACCGGGGCAGCCCCAGCATTTT. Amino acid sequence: CASSELPGQPQHF.

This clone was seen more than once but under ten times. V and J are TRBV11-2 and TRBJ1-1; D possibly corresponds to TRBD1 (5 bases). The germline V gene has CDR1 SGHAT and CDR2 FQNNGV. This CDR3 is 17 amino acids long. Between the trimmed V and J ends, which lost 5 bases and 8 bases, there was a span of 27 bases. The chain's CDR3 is CASSHRDPAGRFLEAFF. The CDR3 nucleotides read TGTGCCAGCAGCCATCGGGACCCCGCGGGACGGTTTTTGGAAGCTTTCTTT.

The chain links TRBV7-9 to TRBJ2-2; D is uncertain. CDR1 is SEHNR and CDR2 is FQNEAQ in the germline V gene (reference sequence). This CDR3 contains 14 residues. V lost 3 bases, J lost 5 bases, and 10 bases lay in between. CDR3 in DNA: TGTGCCAGCAGCTTGGCTGGCTCGACCGGGGAGCTGTTTTTT. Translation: CASSLAGSTGELFF.

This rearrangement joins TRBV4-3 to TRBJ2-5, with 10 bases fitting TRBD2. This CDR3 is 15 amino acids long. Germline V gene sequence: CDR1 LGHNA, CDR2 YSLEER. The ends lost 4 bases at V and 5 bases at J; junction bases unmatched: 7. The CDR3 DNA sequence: TGCGCCAGCAGCCTAACACTAGCGGGGCGTGAGACCCAGTACTTC. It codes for CASSLTLAGRETQYF.

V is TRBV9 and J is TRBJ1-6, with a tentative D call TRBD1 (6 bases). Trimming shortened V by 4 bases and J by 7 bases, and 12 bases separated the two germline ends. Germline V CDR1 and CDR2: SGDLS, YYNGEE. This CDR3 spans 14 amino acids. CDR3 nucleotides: TGTGCCAGCAGCCTCACAGGGTCCAATTCACCCCTCCACTTT. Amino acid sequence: CASSLTGSNSPLHF.

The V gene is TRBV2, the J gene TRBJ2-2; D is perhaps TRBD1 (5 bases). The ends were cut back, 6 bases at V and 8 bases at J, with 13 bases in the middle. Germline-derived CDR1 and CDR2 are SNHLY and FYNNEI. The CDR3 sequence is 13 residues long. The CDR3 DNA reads TGTGCCAGCAGCCCCCCTGGGGCAGGGGAGCTGTTTTTT. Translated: CASSPPGAGELFF.

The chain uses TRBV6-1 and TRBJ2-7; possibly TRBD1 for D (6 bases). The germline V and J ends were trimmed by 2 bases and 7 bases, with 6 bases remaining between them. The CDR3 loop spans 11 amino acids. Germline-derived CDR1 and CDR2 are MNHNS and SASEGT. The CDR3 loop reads CASSEQGEQYV. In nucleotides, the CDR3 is TGTGCCAGCAGTGAACAGGGGGAGCAGTACGTC.

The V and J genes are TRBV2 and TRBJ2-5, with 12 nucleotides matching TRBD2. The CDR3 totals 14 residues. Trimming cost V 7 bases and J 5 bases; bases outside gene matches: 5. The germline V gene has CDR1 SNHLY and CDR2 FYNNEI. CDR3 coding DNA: TGTGCCAGCACCGGACTAGCGGGGCTGGAGACCCAGTACTTC. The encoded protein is CASTGLAGLETQYF.

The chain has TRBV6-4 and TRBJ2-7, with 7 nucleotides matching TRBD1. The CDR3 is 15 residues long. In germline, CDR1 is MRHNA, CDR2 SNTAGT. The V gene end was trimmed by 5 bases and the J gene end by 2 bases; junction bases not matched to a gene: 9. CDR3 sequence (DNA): TGTGCCAGCAGTCCACCCGGGACAGAGACCTACGAGCAGTACTTC. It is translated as CASSPPGTETYEQYF.

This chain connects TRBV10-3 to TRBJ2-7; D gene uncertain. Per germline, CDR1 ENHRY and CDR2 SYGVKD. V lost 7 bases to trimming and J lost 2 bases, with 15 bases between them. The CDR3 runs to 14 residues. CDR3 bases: TGTGCCATCAAGAAGAGTAGCTTTACCTACGAGCAGTACGTC. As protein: CAIKKSSFTYEQYV.

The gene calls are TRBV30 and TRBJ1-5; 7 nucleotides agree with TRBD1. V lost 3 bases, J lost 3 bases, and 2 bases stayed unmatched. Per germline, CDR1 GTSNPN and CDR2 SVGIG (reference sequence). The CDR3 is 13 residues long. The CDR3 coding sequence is TGTGCCTGGAGACAGGGGTTCAATCAGCCCCAGCATTTT. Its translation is CAWRQGFNQPQHF.